This T cell receptor beta chain was recovered during a study of T cell changes during pregnancy in multiple sclerosis. TCRdb's copy holds only in-frame clones and misses some; the assay was immunoSEQ multiplex PCR. The top ten hold 1.2% of the sample, which has tens of thousands of clones, around nine tenths seen once. The receptor comes from a female donor with multiple sclerosis, enrolled in a pregnancy study. The material sequenced was peripheral blood, taken before pregnancy.

CDR3 protein: CASSQAGAIDTQYF. CDR3 DNA sequence: TGCGCCAGCAGCCAAGCAGGGGCCATCGATACGCAGTATTTT. The V and J genes are TRBV4-1 and TRBJ2-3; D is perhaps TRBD1 (6 bases). The CDR3 runs to 14 residues. The germline V and J ends were trimmed by 1 base and 6 bases, with 11 bases remaining between them. Germline CDR1 is MGHRA and CDR2 is YSYEKL.